This T cell receptor beta chain was identified in a study of blood T cells in healthy people across ages. The study, taken as a whole, reports: Both naive CD4+ cell counts and diversity were greater in long-lived donors than in aged donors.

CDR3 length: 11 residues. Germline V lookup: CDR1 SNHLY, CDR2 FYNNEI. Notes on this clonotype: Its antigen is still unknown. Relative to the germline gene, one junction end is altered; a read error may explain this.

Through a sample-barcoded 5' primer and a J-beta primer mix, a second PCR was run for roughly 6 to 12 cycles. One entry per CDR3 protein results from TCRdb running MiXCR on the 5' RACE reads. The table lists 450,000 to 650,000 distinct CDR3 sequences, around 24% of them singletons, with 8.7% in the top ten. These records were also assigned to another study, of T cells of mothers and their children. Per that paper: In each mother, TCR beta CDR3 reads exceeded 8 million; in each child, they numbered approximately 3 million.

The source is a boy aged 5 to 17 in good health. Material: blood. This chain links TRBV2 with TRBJ1-1; 8 nucleotides agree with TRBD1. CDR3 bases: TGTGCCAGCAGTGAGGACAGGGCAAAAGTCTTT. The encoded protein is CASSEDRAKVF.